The entry below describes one T cell receptor beta chain. This CDR3 region has 18 residues. The germline V and J ends were trimmed by 0 bases and 1 base, with 17 bases remaining between them. Germline V gene sequence: CDR1 LGHDT, CDR2 YNNKEL (reference sequence). The sample originates from a study of CD8 T cells in Susac syndrome. Random hexamers were used to reverse transcribe the RNA input (roughly 0.5 to 1 ug). A single record per CDR3 protein comes from TCRdb applying MiXCR to the immunoSEQ multiplex PCR reads. The table shows around 80,000 distinct CDR3 sequences, with roughly 95% occurring only once.

The sequence was obtained from a human donor with Susac syndrome. The chain is built from TRBV3-1 and TRBJ2-3; D gene uncertain. The sample was CD8+ T cells from PBMCs. CDR3 residues: CASSQEGRLESRTDTQYF. The CDR3 DNA reads TGTGCCAGCAGCCAAGAAGGAAGGCTGGAGTCCCGCACAGATACGCAGTATTTT.